This entry describes one T cell receptor (beta chain). Antigen unknown. Measured with immunoSEQ multiplex PCR; TCRdb has only the in-frame clones, and not every one. The top ten hold 26% of the sample, which has fewer than 200,000 clones, 88% seen once. The sample originates from a study of T cell responses to AZD1222 COVID-19 vaccine. Study-wide results and limits: Spike-wide coverage was observed for vaccine-associated CD4 TCRs, with dominant responses at 160-218 and 743-854.

The input for sequencing was peripheral blood, taken 28 days after the second AZD1222 dose. This clonotype originated in an adult who received the AZD1222 COVID-19 vaccine.

This CDR3 is CASRLGQGGIDTQYF. In DNA form, the CDR3 reads TGTGCCAGTAGGCTGGGGCAGGGAGGGATAGATACGCAGTATTTT. This chain links TRBV19 with TRBJ2-3; TRBD2 matches 7 bases. The V gene end was trimmed by 6 bases and the J gene end by 5 bases; junction bases not matched to a gene: 11. The germline CDR1 and CDR2 sequences are LNHDA and SQIVND (reference sequence). CDR3 length: 15 residues.